The next 14 T cell receptor beta chains were all read from a single sample in a study of control samples from healthy donors and cancer patients. Clones were read by immunoSEQ multiplex PCR, and TCRdb kept only the in-frame ones, dropping some. The sample carries about 86,000 clones, roughly 91% recorded once. Specimen: PBMCs. These receptors were obtained from a woman aged 45-65 years with colorectal cancer.

This chain uses TRBV5-1 with TRBJ2-7; D perhaps matches TRBD1 (6 bases). Per germline, CDR1 SGHRS and CDR2 YFSETQ. V was clipped by 4 bases and J by 0 bases, with 11 bases between them. The CDR3 is 14 amino acids. The CDR3 coding sequence is TGCGCCAGCAGCGGCCGACAGGTCTCCTACGAGCAGTACGTC. It is translated as CASSGRQVSYEQYV.

The V and J genes are TRBV11-3 and TRBJ2-2; a possible D gene is TRBD2 (5 bases). Between the trimmed V and J ends, which lost 1 base and 7 bases, there was a span of 7 bases. The CDR3 is made up of 13 amino acids. CDR1 is SGHNT, CDR2 YENEEA, per germline. The CDR3 sequence: CASSLGRGGELFF. The CDR3 nucleotides are TGTGCCAGCAGCTTAGGACGGGGCGGGGAGCTGTTTTTT.

The CDR3 loop is CASSSGLAGVTDTQYF. Written as DNA, the CDR3 is TGTGCCAGCAGCTCGGGGTTGGCAGGGGTAACAGATACGCAGTATTTT. The chain combines TRBV7-2 with TRBJ2-3; D possibly corresponds to TRBD1 (6 bases). The CDR3 has 16 residues. V was shortened by 4 bases and J by 3 bases, with 17 bases between the two germline ends. Germline-derived CDR1 and CDR2 are SGHTA and FQGNSA.

The chain carries TRBV19 and TRBJ1-2; D is undetermined. The ends were cut back, 3 bases at V and 4 bases at J, with 15 bases in the middle. Germline assignment: CDR1 LNHDA and CDR2 SQIVND (reference sequence). The CDR3 is 15 amino acids. The CDR3 region is CASSISQPGSYGYTF. In DNA, the CDR3 is TGTGCCAGTAGTATTAGTCAACCGGGGAGCTATGGCTACACCTTC. The full variable domain, rest sourced from reference TRBV19 and TRBJ1-2, is DGGITQSPKYLFRKEGQNVTLSCEQNLNHDAMYWYRQDPGQGLRLIYYSQIVNDFQKGDIAEGYSVSREKKESFPLTVTSAQKNPTAFYLCASSISQPGSYGYTFGSGTRLTVV.

The chain links TRBV6-5 to TRBJ2-3; 7 bases align to TRBD2. This CDR3 comprises 15 residues. Per the germline V gene, CDR1 is MNHEY and CDR2 is SVGAGI. Trimming removed 7 bases from V and 5 bases from J; junction bases left unmatched: 12. CDR3: CASMASGVGRDTQYF. CDR3 nucleotide sequence: TGTGCCAGCATGGCCAGCGGGGTTGGTAGAGATACGCAGTATTTT.

The V gene is TRBV9, the J gene TRBJ1-5, with a weak D call TRBD1 (6 bases). V shed 0 bases and J shed 7 bases, with 14 bases lying between them. This CDR3 has 15 residues. Per germline, CDR1 SGDLS and CDR2 YYNGEE. The CDR3 bases are TGTGCCAGCAGCGTAGAGGGGGGAGTTGGCCAGCCCCAGCATTTT. Encoded protein: CASSVEGGVGQPQHF.

This clone was seen more than once but under ten times. J is TRBJ1-6 and V is TRBV5-8; tentative D call: TRBD1 (5 bases). CDR3 length: 15 residues. The germline CDR1 and CDR2 sequences are SGHTS and YDEGEE. V shed 2 bases and J shed 10 bases, with 16 bases lying between them. CDR3 nucleotide sequence: TGTGCCAGCAGCTTCCGGGGCCAGACGGACTCACCCCTCCACTTT. Amino acid sequence: CASSFRGQTDSPLHF.

The chain is built from TRBV12-3 or TRBV12-4 and TRBJ2-7, with D perhaps given as TRBD1 or TRBD2 (5 bases each). The germline V and J ends were trimmed by 2 bases and 7 bases, with 9 bases remaining between them. This CDR3 region has 12 residues. The chain's CDR3 is CASSLMGREQYV. CDR3 sequence (DNA): TGTGCCAGCAGTTTAATGGGACGAGAGCAGTACGTC.

The V gene is TRBV5-1, the J gene TRBJ1-5, with 10 bases matching TRBD1. V dropped 0 bases and J dropped 6; count of bases not matched to a gene: 3. This CDR3 region has 15 residues. Germline CDR1 and CDR2: SGHRS and YFSETQ. The CDR3 DNA follows: TGCGCCAGCAGCTTGGGACAGGGGGCCGGTCAGCCCCAGCATTTT. It translates to CASSLGQGAGQPQHF.

The chain uses TRBV2 and TRBJ1-2; D remains unclear. This CDR3 spans 12 amino acids. CDR1 SNHLY and CDR2 FYNNEI come from the germline V gene. Deletions cut 3 bases from V and 4 bases from J, with 6 bases between. The CDR3 nucleotides read TGTGCCAGCAGTGAGGACTCCTATGGCTACACCTTC. Amino acid sequence: CASSEDSYGYTF.

For the CDR3, the DNA is TGTGCCACCAGCAGAGCTGACACTGGCCAGGGTGAAAAACTGTTTTTT. It specifies CATSRADTGQGEKLFF. The chain links TRBV15 to TRBJ1-4; possibly TRBD1 for D (5 bases). CDR1 and CDR2 (germline): LNHNV, YYDKDF (reference sequence). Deletions cut 1 base from V and 7 bases from J, with 16 bases between. This CDR3 is 16 amino acids long. The entire variable domain, with the rest obtained from reference TRBV15 and TRBJ1-4, is as follows: DAMVIQNPRYQVTQFGKPVTLSCSQTLNHNVMYWYQQKSSQAPKLLFHYYDKDFNNEADTPDNFQSRRPNTSFCFLDIRSPGLGDTAMYLCATSRADTGQGEKLFFGSGTQLSVL.

The chain uses TRBV27 and TRBJ2-3; D is perhaps TRBD1 or TRBD2 (5 bases each). This CDR3 has 15 amino acids. CDR1 is MNHEY, CDR2 SMNVEV, per germline (reference sequence). Trimming shortened V by 2 bases and J by 3 bases, and 12 bases separated the two germline ends. In nucleotides, the CDR3 is TGTGCCAGCAGTTTACGAGGGGAGAAAACAGATACGCAGTATTTT. Translation gives CASSLRGEKTDTQYF.

The chain recombines TRBV5-5 with TRBJ1-1, with 8 bases that match TRBD1. Germline CDR1 SGHKS, CDR2 YYEKEE (reference sequence). The CDR3 contains 18 residues. V trimming: 6 bases; J trimming: 0 bases; junction bases outside the gene matches: 16. CDR3 DNA: TGTGCCAGCAACTCCGCCCGAGCCGGGACAGGTCTGAACACTGAAGCTTTCTTT. Encoded protein: CASNSARAGTGLNTEAFF. The full variable domain, rest sourced from reference TRBV5-5 and TRBJ1-1, is DAGVTQSPTHLIKTRGQQVTLRCSPISGHKSVSWYQQVLGQGPQFIFQYYEKEERGRGNFPDRFSARQFPNYSSELNVNALLLGDSALYLCASNSARAGTGLNTEAFFGQGTRLTVV.

This clone is a singleton in its sample. The chain joins TRBV5-6 to TRBJ1-2; D gene unclear. V shed 3 bases and J shed 5 bases, with 5 bases lying between them. The CDR3 loop spans 11 amino acids. Germline V lookup: CDR1 SGHDT, CDR2 YYEEEE. The CDR3 nucleotides are TGTGCCAGCAGCTCCTCATATGGCTACACCTTC. Residues: CASSSSYGYTF. The full variable domain, in which reference TRBV5-6 and TRBJ1-2 provide the parts outside the CDR3, is DAGVTQSPTHLIKTRGQQVTLRCSPKSGHDTVSWYQQALGQGPQFIFQYYEEEERQRGNFPDRFSGHQFPNYSSELNVNALLLGDSALYLCASSSSYGYTFGSGTRLTVV.